This T cell receptor (beta chain) was identified in a study of graft-versus-host responses after intestinal transplantation. Overall study results and limits: GvH clones turned up in recipient marrow; some had shown up first in ileum or blood.

Per the germline V gene, CDR1 is SNHLY and CDR2 is FYNNEI. The CDR3 extends over 14 amino acids. The V segment lost 8 bases and the J segment 4 bases; nucleotides outside the gene matches: 7. In the case of this clone: Its antigen is not known.

Repertoires were generated with immunoSEQ multiplex PCR, while TCRdb's copy carries only in-frame clones and drops some. The sample comprises approximately 24,000 clones, more than 80% of which are singletons, and roughly 0.58% rests with the top ten. The sequence was obtained from a human patient who received an intestinal transplant, so some T cells may come from the graft donor. The material was PBMCs, obtained 18 days after transplant. V and J are TRBV2 and TRBJ1-4, with 7 bases that match TRBD1. Here the CDR3 reads CASEGQVLNEKLFF. The DNA of the CDR3 is TGTGCCAGCGAAGGACAGGTCCTTAATGAAAAACTGTTTTTT.